These T cell receptor beta chains were read from a single sample in a study of beta chain features in type 1 diabetes. Generated by immunoSEQ multiplex PCR, the TCRdb table keeps only in-frame clones and is missing some. The top ten hold just over 0.015% of the sample, which has around 310,000 clones, roughly 9.6% seen once. The sequencing input was naive CD4+ T cells from blood. The receptors here all came from a young woman in good health. Each CDR3 is given with its conserved first and last residue. A D gene is named only where the DNA matches it firmly. Size is stated for part of the rows, as once, few or many counts, or as a class when the clone is expanded.

TRBD1,few,TRBV4-1,TRBJ1-4,CASSRGTGGGDEKLFF,TGCGCCAGCAGCCGCGGGACAGGGGGTGGGGATGAAAAACTGTTTTTT
TRBD2,few,TRBV5-1,TRBJ2-7,CASSLLAGGDYEQYF,TGCGCCAGCAGCTTGCTAGCGGGAGGAGACTACGAGCAGTACTTC
TRBD2,-,TRBV5-1,TRBJ2-3,CASTPGGWRTDTQYF,TGCGCCAGCACCCCGGGGGGTTGGAGGACAGATACGCAGTATTTT
TRBD1,-,TRBV29-1,TRBJ2-3,CSVARDRSPSTDTQYF,TGCAGCGTAGCCAGGGACAGGTCACCTAGCACAGATACGCAGTATTTT
TRBD1,few,TRBV19,TRBJ2-6,CASSMGSTGGSGANVLTF,TGTGCCAGTAGTATGGGTTCGACAGGGGGCTCTGGGGCCAACGTCCTGACTTTC
-,-,TRBV29-1,TRBJ2-5,CSVESGPPETQYF,TGCAGCGTTGAGTCAGGTCCTCCGGAGACCCAGTACTTC
-,-,TRBV15,TRBJ2-7,CATSSQYGGSGEQYF,TGTGCCACCAGCAGCCAATACGGAGGATCGGGGGAGCAGTACTTC
TRBD1,few,TRBV9,TRBJ2-3,CASSLTGTGSDTQYF,TGTGCCAGCAGCCTCACCGGGACAGGGTCCGATACGCAGTATTTT
TRBD1,-,TRBV6-5,TRBJ2-1,CASSLSTGVEQFF,TGTGCCAGCAGTCTCTCAACAGGGGTTGAGCAGTTCTTC
-,-,TRBV28,TRBJ2-7,CASSSRTGRGYEQYF,TGTGCCAGCAGTTCCCGGACGGGCCGAGGGTACGAGCAGTACTTC
-,few,TRBV19,TRBJ2-7,CASSIELNPYEQYF,TGTGCCAGTAGTATTGAGCTGAATCCCTACGAGCAGTACTTC
TRBD1,-,TRBV18,TRBJ2-7,CASSPSTGTHEQYF,TGTGCCAGCTCACCCTCGACAGGGACCCACGAGCAGTACTTC
-,few,TRBV18,TRBJ2-5,CASSPQRVETQYF,TGTGCCAGCTCACCACAACGGGTTGAGACCCAGTACTTC
TRBD2,-,TRBV5-6,TRBJ2-5,CASRRRGLAEETQYF,TGTGCCAGCAGACGGCGGGGACTAGCGGAAGAGACCCAGTACTTC
TRBD1,few,TRBV7-2,TRBJ2-1,CASSPGQSYNEQFF,TGTGCCAGCAGCCCGGGACAGTCGTACAATGAGCAGTTCTTC
TRBD1,-,TRBV11-2,TRBJ1-2,CASSPGQGIGYTF,TGTGCCAGCAGCCCCGGACAGGGGATTGGCTACACCTTC
-,-,TRBV5-1,TRBJ1-4,CASSWTASNEKLFF,TGCGCCAGCAGCTGGACAGCCTCTAATGAAAAACTGTTTTTT
-,few,TRBV4-3,TRBJ2-6,CASSRDISSGANVLTF,TGCGCCAGCAGTCGGGACATCTCCTCTGGGGCCAACGTCCTGACTTTC
-,-,TRBV18,TRBJ1-1,CASSLLEGMRNTEAFF,TGTGCCAGCTCACTGCTCGAGGGAATGCGGAACACTGAAGCTTTCTTT
TRBD2,few,TRBV6-1,TRBJ2-5,CASSEGLAPETQYF,TGTGCCAGCAGTGAGGGACTAGCGCCCGAGACCCAGTACTTC
-,-,TRBV4-3,TRBJ1-5,CASSQEGARGQPQHF,TGCGCCAGCAGCCAAGAAGGGGCTCGAGGTCAGCCCCAGCATTTT
TRBD2,few,TRBV4-2,TRBJ2-5,CASSQDVGGTQETQYF,TGTGCCAGCAGCCAAGATGTGGGGGGGACCCAAGAGACCCAGTACTTC
-,-,TRBV5-1,TRBJ2-3,CASSRQSTDTQYF,TGCGCCAGCAGTCGACAGAGCACAGATACGCAGTATTTT
-,few,TRBV9,TRBJ2-1,CASSVAVGGYNEQFF,TGTGCCAGCAGCGTAGCAGTAGGCGGCTACAATGAGCAGTTCTTC
TRBD1,-,TRBV30,TRBJ2-5,CAWRKDREETQYF,TGTGCCTGGAGGAAGGACAGGGAAGAGACCCAGTACTTC
TRBD1,many,TRBV30,TRBJ2-1,CAWSTGGRQFF,TGTGCCTGGTCGACAGGGGGCCGGCAGTTCTTC
-,few,TRBV28,TRBJ2-7,CASSPWTVRLIGEQYF,TGTGCCAGCAGTCCGTGGACAGTTCGCCTCATCGGGGAGCAGTACTTC
-,-,TRBV7-7,TRBJ2-7,CASSLELGSHEQYF,TGTGCTAGCAGCTTAGAACTCGGGAGCCACGAGCAGTACTTC
TRBD1,-,TRBV4-3,TRBJ1-1,CASSQGPPGTGGTTEAFF,TGCGCCAGCAGCCAAGGCCCGCCCGGCACAGGGGGTACTACTGAAGCTTTCTTT
TRBD2,-,TRBV30,TRBJ2-1,CAYSGSVSYNEQFF,TGTGCCTATAGCGGGAGCGTTTCCTACAATGAGCAGTTCTTC
TRBD2,few,TRBV7-2,TRBJ2-5,CASSLGLAAPTAQYF,TGTGCCAGCAGCCTCGGACTAGCGGCCCCAACGGCCCAGTACTTC
-,-,TRBV7-9,TRBJ2-1,CASSPRSSLGGNEQFF,TGTGCCAGCAGCCCCCGTTCTTCTTTGGGGGGCAATGAGCAGTTCTTC
TRBD2,-,TRBV7-9,TRBJ2-1,CASSPSLAGSANEQFF,TGTGCCAGCAGCCCATCTCTAGCGGGTAGTGCCAATGAGCAGTTCTTC
-,-,TRBV9,TRBJ2-1,CASSPGPSYNEQFF,TGTGCCAGCAGCCCTGGGCCCTCCTACAATGAGCAGTTCTTC
TRBD2,few,TRBV4-3,TRBJ2-1,CASSPDQKGTSGIYNEQFF,TGCGCCAGCAGCCCTGACCAAAAAGGGACTAGCGGGATTTACAATGAGCAGTTCTTC
-,few,TRBV7-9,TRBJ2-5,CASSFTGGSPQETQYF,TGTGCCAGCAGCTTTACCGGCGGGTCACCCCAAGAGACCCAGTACTTC
TRBD2,-,TRBV18,TRBJ2-1,CASSPPGLRNEQFF,TGTGCCAGCTCACCCCCGGGACTACGGAATGAGCAGTTCTTC
-,few,TRBV18,TRBJ2-3,CASSPISGPSTDTQYF,TGTGCCAGCTCACCAATAAGCGGTCCAAGCACAGATACGCAGTATTTT
-,few,TRBV7-2,TRBJ2-1,CASSLSPTGSLWDEQFF,TGTGCCAGCAGCTTATCTCCGACGGGGTCCCTCTGGGATGAGCAGTTCTTC
-,few,TRBV29-1,TRBJ2-7,CSVEDQGRGRAQYF,TGCAGCGTTGAAGATCAGGGAAGGGGGAGGGCGCAGTACTTC
-,few,TRBV28,TRBJ2-1,CASSLYNGVNEQFF,TGTGCCAGCAGTTTATACAACGGGGTCAATGAGCAGTTCTTC
-,few,TRBV5-6,TRBJ2-7,CASSLDPPGGEQYF,TGTGCCAGCAGCTTGGACCCTCCCGGGGGCGAGCAGTACTTC
-,few,TRBV6-1,TRBJ2-7,CASSAGPYEQYF,TGTGCCAGCAGTGCCGGTCCCTACGAGCAGTACTTC
-,few,TRBV29-1,TRBJ2-5,CSVEDLGAQETQYF,TGCAGCGTTGAAGATCTTGGGGCCCAAGAGACCCAGTACTTC
-,few,TRBV2,TRBJ1-2,CASSEGQAFHYGYTF,TGTGCCAGCAGTGAGGGTCAGGCCTTTCACTATGGCTACACCTTC
-,few,TRBV27,TRBJ1-1,CASSDRNTEAFF,TGTGCCAGCTCGGACAGGAACACTGAAGCTTTCTTT
-,few,TRBV19,TRBJ2-7,CASQQGGEQYF,TGTGCCAGTCAGCAGGGGGGCGAGCAGTACTTC
-,few,TRBV15,TRBJ2-4,CATSRDRTLAKNIQYF,TGTGCCACCAGCAGAGACCGGACTCTAGCCAAAAACATTCAGTACTTC
TRBD2,-,TRBV7-9,TRBJ2-5,CASSRRLAGEETQYF,TGTGCCAGCAGCCGAAGACTAGCGGGAGAAGAGACCCAGTACTTC
TRBD2,few,TRBV19,TRBJ2-1,CASSNPSGRPGYNEQFF,TGTGCCAGTAGTAACCCTAGCGGGAGACCAGGCTACAATGAGCAGTTCTTC
-,few,TRBV7-9,TRBJ1-2,CASSPTGEGYGYTF,TGTGCCAGCAGCCCCACGGGGGAGGGGTATGGCTACACCTTC
TRBD2,few,TRBV15,TRBJ2-1,CATSRDLGLALTYNEQFF,TGTGCCACCAGCAGAGATCTTGGACTAGCGCTTACGTACAATGAGCAGTTCTTC
TRBD1,-,TRBV4-2,TRBJ2-6,CASSQTGGGSSGANVLTF,TGTGCCAGCAGCCAGACAGGGGGCGGCTCTTCTGGGGCCAACGTCCTGACTTTC
-,-,TRBV7-6,TRBJ2-5,CASSPAGSLGETQYF,TGTGCCAGCAGCCCAGCCGGGTCCCTCGGTGAGACCCAGTACTTC
TRBD2,-,TRBV18,TRBJ2-7,CASSGASRTSTYYEQYF,TGTGCCAGCTCCGGAGCGTCAAGGACTAGCACCTACTACGAGCAGTACTTC
TRBD2,-,TRBV7-8,TRBJ2-7,CASSRTSGYYEQYF,TGTGCCAGCAGCCGGACTAGCGGGTACTACGAGCAGTACTTC
-,-,TRBV2,TRBJ2-2,CASSVQGLWTGELFF,TGTGCCAGCAGCGTACAGGGTTTGTGGACCGGGGAGCTGTTTTTT
-,few,TRBV7-9,TRBJ2-3,CASSRDPTRGDTQYF,TGTGCCAGCAGCCGTGACCCTACACGAGGGGATACGCAGTATTTT
-,few,TRBV9,TRBJ2-5,CASSVSSVAQETQYF,TGTGCCAGCAGCGTAAGTAGCGTGGCCCAAGAGACCCAGTACTTC
TRBD2,-,TRBV5-1,TRBJ2-5,CASSFSGTSGSGETQYF,TGCGCCAGCAGCTTTTCTGGGACTAGCGGGAGCGGGGAGACCCAGTACTTC